One T cell receptor beta chain is described in this entry. This sample is part of a study of blood T cell repertoires in COVID-19. Across the whole study: PBMCs, B-cell-depleted T cells, or T cells were the source of the cDNA or gDNA that made up the material.

Original handling: Estimation of nucleated cell counts relied on the amplification of reference gene primers. Clones were sequenced by immunoSEQ multiplex PCR, and TCRdb holds only the in-frame ones, with some missing. V and J calls and clone size come straight from that table; D and trimming were deduced from the DNA. The profile shows roughly 100,000 clones, 70% to 85% of them singletons. The sequenced material came from peripheral blood. The TCR sequence derives from an older woman with acute or convalescent COVID-19.

The CDR3 bases are TGTGCCAGCAGTCCGTGGACAGGGGAGTCCTATGGCTACACCTTC. Protein sequence: CASSPWTGESYGYTF. The chain couples TRBV28 to TRBJ1-2, with TRBD1 identical over 9 bases. Per the germline V gene, CDR1 is MDHEN and CDR2 is SYDVKM. The CDR3 runs 15 residues. J lost 4 bases, V lost 5 bases, and 8 bases had no gene match.